This TCR beta chain came from a study of shared clonotypes between healthy human individuals. To note about this clone: Its antigen remains unknown.

The V gene's germline CDR1 is MNHEY and CDR2 SMNVEV (reference sequence). Unmatched junction bases numbered 6, after V lost 6 bases and J lost 2 bases. The length of the CDR3 is 14 residues. TCRdb's table, derived via immunoSEQ multiplex PCR, lists solely in-frame clones and lacks some. This repertoire shows some 2,400,000 clones, approximately 94% found once; its top ten account for roughly 0.13%. General observations from the study: Non-shared clonotypes had lower generation probabilities than clonotypes shared by all four sorted-subset donors.

The authors divided CD4+ cells into CD45RA+ naive and CD45RA-negative memory subsets. The source material was naive CD4+ T cells sorted from blood. This sample's subset: CD45RA+ positively selected. The TCR sequence derives from a man between 18 and 29 years old in good health. The chain joins TRBV27 to TRBJ2-5; TRBD2 matches 7 bases. CDR3 sequence reads: CASSYAGVQETQYF. CDR3 nucleotides: TGTGCCAGCAGCTATGCGGGGGTACAAGAGACCCAGTACTTC.